The 4 T cell receptor beta chains in this list originate from one sample, sequenced in a study of T cells in Graves' hyperthyroidism and ophthalmopathy. The CDR3 regions of TCR beta were amplified from RNA transcripts. RT-PCR in the first round (using the HTBI primer set) targeted the TCR CDR3. TCRdb reprocessed the multiplex PCR reads via MiXCR and lists one record per CDR3 protein. The sample yields hundreds of thousands of distinct CDR3 sequences, approximately 16% seen once. The sample was blood. The receptors derive from a man aged 35 to 55 with Graves' hyperthyroidism.

This clonotype was seen at least ten times. This chain connects TRBV5-1 to TRBJ2-5; 7 bases line up with TRBD2. This CDR3 contains 14 residues. Germline V gene lookup returns CDR1 SGHRS and CDR2 YFSETQ. The V segment lost 3 bases and the J segment 2 bases; nucleotides outside the gene matches: 4. Written as DNA, the CDR3 is TGCGCCAGCAGCTGGGGTAGCGGGCAAGAGACCCAGTACTTC. Amino acids: CASSWGSGQETQYF.

This clonotype was seen many times. This chain links TRBV2 with TRBJ2-5; D gene ambiguous. Germline CDR1 and CDR2: SNHLY and FYNNEI. Trimming removed 0 bases from V and 5 bases from J, with 7 bases in between. The CDR3 is 13 residues long. CDR3 in amino acids: CASSEALRETQYF. CDR3 DNA: TGTGCCAGCAGTGAAGCGCTTCGGGAGACCCAGTACTTC.

This clonotype has ten or more counts. V usage is TRBV6-2 or TRBV6-3 and J usage is TRBJ1-5; D ambiguous. V lost 6 bases, J lost 7 bases, and 13 bases lay in between. This CDR3 region has 13 residues. The germline V gene has CDR1 MNHEY and CDR2 SVGEGT. This CDR3 is CASSNGRSQPQHF. In DNA form, the CDR3 reads TGTGCCAGCAGCAACGGACGGTCCCAGCCCCAGCATTTT.

This clonotype was found many times. This chain links TRBV15 with TRBJ2-1, with D tentatively TRBD1 or TRBD2 (5 bases each). The V end lost 5 bases, the J end lost 6 bases, and 17 bases lay between the germline ends. CDR1 is LNHNV and CDR2 is YYDKDF in the germline V gene (reference sequence). This CDR3 has 15 residues. This CDR3 is CATSGTRESVNEQFF. The CDR3 region has the DNA TGTGCCACCAGCGGGACGAGGGAATCGGTCAATGAGCAGTTCTTC.